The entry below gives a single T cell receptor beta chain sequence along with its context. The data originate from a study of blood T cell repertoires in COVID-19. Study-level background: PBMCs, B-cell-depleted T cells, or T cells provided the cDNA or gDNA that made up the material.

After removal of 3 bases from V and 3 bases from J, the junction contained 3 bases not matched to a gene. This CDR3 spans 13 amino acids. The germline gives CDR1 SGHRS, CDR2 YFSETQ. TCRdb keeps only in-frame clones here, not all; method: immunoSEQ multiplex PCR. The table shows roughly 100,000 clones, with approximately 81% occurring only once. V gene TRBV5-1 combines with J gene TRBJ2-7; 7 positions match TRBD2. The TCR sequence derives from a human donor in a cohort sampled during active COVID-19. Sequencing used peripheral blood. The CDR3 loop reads CASSSGRFYEQYF. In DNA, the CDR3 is TGCGCCAGCAGCTCCGGGAGGTTCTACGAGCAGTACTTC.